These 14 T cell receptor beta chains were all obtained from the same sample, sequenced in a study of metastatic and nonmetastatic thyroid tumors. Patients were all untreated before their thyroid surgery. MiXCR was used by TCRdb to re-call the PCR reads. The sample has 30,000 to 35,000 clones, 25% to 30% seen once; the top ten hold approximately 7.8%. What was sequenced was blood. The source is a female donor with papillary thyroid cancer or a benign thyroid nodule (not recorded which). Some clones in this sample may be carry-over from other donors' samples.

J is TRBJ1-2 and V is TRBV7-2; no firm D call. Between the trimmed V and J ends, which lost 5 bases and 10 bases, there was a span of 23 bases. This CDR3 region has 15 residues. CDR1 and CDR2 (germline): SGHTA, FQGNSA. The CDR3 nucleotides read TGTGCCAGCAGCCCCACGGGAGCGATTACTGGGGTCTACACCTTC. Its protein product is CASSPTGAITGVYTF.

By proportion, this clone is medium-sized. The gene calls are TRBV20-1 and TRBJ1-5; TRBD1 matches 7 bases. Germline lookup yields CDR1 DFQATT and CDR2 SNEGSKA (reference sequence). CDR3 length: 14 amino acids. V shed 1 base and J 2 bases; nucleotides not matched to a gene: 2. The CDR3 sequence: CSARVGQGNQPQHF. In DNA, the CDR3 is TGCAGTGCTAGAGTAGGACAGGGCAATCAGCCCCAGCATTTT.

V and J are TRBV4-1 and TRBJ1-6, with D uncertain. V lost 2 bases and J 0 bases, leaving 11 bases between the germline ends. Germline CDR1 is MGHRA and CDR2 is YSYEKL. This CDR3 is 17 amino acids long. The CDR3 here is CASSQSVLNSYNSPLHF. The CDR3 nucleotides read TGCGCCAGCAGCCAATCGGTACTTAACTCCTATAATTCACCCCTCCACTTT.

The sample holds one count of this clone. Here the CDR3 reads CASSSGGTGYTF. The CDR3, as DNA: TGCGCCAGCAGCTCGGGAGGGACTGGCTACACCTTC. J is TRBJ1-2 and V is TRBV5-1; D might be TRBD1 (5 bases). This CDR3 is 12 amino acids long. The germline CDR1 and CDR2 sequences are SGHRS and YFSETQ. Trimming took off 3 bases at V and 7 bases at J, with 10 bases between the two ends. Looking up the rest from reference TRBV5-1 and TRBJ1-2 gives the full variable domain: KAGVTQTPRYLIKTRGQQVTLSCSPISGHRSVSWYQQTPGQGLQFLFEYFSETQRNKGNFPGRFSGRQFSNSRSEMNVSTLELGDSALYLCASSSGGTGYTFGSGTRLTVV.

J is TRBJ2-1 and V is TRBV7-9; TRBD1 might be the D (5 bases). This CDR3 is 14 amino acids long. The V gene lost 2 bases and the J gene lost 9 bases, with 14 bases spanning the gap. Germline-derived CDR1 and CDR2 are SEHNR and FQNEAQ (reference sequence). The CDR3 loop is CASSLFNGAGEQFF. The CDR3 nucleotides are TGTGCCAGCAGCTTATTCAATGGGGCCGGTGAGCAGTTCTTC. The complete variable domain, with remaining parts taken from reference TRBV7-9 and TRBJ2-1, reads DTGVSQNPRHKITKRGQNVTFRCDPISEHNRLYWYRQTLGQGPEFLTYFQNEAQLEKSRLLSDRFSAERPKGSFSTLEIQRTEQGDSAMYLCASSLFNGAGEQFFGPGTRLTVL.

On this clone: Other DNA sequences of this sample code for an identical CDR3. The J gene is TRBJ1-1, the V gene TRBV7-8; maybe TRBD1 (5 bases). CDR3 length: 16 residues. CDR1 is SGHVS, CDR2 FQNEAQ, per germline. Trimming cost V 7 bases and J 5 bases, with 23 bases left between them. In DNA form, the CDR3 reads TGTGCCAGCAACCCAACAGGTACGGGGCGGGGAACTGAAGCTTTCTTT. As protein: CASNPTGTGRGTEAFF.

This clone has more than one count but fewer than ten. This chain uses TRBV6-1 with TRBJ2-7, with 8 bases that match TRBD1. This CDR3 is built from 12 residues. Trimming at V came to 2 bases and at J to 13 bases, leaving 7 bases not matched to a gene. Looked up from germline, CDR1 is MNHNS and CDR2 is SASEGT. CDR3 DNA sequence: TGTGCCAGCAGTGAACGGGCAGGGGGCTATTACTTC. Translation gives CASSERAGGYYF.

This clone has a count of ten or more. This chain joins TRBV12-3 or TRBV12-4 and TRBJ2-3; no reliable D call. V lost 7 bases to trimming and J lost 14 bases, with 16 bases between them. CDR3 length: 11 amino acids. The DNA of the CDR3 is TGTGCCAGCACCCTAGGTGGCAGGTGGTATTTT. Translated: CASTLGGRWYF.

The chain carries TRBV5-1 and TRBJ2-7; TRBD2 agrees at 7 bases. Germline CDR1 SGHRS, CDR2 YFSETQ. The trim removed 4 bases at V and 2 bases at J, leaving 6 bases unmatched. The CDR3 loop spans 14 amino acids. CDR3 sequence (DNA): TGCGCCAGCAGCCGAGGACTAGGGGCCTACGAGCAGTACTTC. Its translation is CASSRGLGAYEQYF.

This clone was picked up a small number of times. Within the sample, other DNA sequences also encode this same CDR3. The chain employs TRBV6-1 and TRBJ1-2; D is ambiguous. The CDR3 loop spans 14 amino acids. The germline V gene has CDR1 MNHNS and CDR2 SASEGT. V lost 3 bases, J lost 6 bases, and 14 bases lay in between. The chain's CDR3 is CASSDRSELHGYTF. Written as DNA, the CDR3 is TGTGCCAGCAGTGACAGGTCGGAACTTCATGGCTACACCTTC.

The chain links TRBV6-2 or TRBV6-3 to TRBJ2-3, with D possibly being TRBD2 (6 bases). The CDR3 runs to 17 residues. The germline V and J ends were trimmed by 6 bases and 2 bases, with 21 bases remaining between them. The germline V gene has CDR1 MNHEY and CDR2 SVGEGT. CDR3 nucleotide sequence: TGTGCCAGCAGCCTCGGCGGGGCCACCCCGTACACAGATACGCAGTATTTT. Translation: CASSLGGATPYTDTQYF.

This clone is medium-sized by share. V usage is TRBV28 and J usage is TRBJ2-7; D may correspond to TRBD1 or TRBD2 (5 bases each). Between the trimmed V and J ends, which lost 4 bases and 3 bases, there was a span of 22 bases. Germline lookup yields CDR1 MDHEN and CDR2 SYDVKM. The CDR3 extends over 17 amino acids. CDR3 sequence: CASSSGQGRGRGYEQYF. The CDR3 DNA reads TGTGCCAGCAGTTCGGGTCAGGGTCGGGGTAGGGGCTACGAGCAGTACTTC.

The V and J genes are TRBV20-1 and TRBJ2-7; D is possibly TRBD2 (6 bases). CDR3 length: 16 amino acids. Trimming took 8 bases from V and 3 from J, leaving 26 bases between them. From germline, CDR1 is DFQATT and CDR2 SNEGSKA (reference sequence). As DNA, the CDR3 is TGCAGTATACCCCCCGGTGCTCCCGGGACTGTCTACGAGCAGTACTTC. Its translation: CSIPPGAPGTVYEQYF.

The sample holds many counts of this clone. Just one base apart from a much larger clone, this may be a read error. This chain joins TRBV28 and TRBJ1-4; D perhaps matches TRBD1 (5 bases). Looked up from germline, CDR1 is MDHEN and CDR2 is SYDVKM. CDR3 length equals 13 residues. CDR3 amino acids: CASSLGGDEKLSF. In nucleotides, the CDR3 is TGTGCCAGCAGTTTAGGGGGGGACGAAAAACTGTCTTTT. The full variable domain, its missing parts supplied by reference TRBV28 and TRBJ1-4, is DVKVTQSSRYLVKRTGEKVFLECVQDMDHENMFWYRQDPGLGLRLIYFSYDVKMKEKGDIPEGYSVSREKKERFSLILESASTNQTSMYLCASSLGGDEKLSFGSGTQLSVL.